The 2 T cell receptor beta chains below were found in one sample sequenced in a study of T cell responses to AZD1222 COVID-19 vaccine. Sequencing was performed with immunoSEQ multiplex PCR; in TCRdb, only in-frame clones are kept and a portion is missing. The sample holds 100,000 to 150,000 clones, about 90% seen once. Specimen: peripheral blood, collected on day 0 of AZD1222 vaccination. These receptors came from an adult in good health.

This chain uses TRBV29-1 with TRBJ1-1; TRBD1 might be the D (5 bases). Germline V lookup: CDR1 SQVTM, CDR2 ANQGSEA. Deletions cut 8 bases from V and 1 base from J, with 20 bases between. CDR3 length: 15 amino acids. CDR3 sequence (DNA): TGCAGCACGCCTCGGGAGGGACTCCGGAACACTGAAGCTTTCTTT. It codes for CSTPREGLRNTEAFF.

The V call is TRBV5-1, the J call TRBJ1-6; no definite D call. Per germline, CDR1 SGHRS and CDR2 YFSETQ. The CDR3 contains 15 residues. Trimming shortened V by 2 bases and J by 2 bases, and 8 bases separated the two germline ends. The chain's CDR3 is CASSLTGPYNSPLHF. The CDR3 coding sequence is TGCGCCAGCAGCTTAACCGGCCCCTATAATTCACCCCTCCACTTT.